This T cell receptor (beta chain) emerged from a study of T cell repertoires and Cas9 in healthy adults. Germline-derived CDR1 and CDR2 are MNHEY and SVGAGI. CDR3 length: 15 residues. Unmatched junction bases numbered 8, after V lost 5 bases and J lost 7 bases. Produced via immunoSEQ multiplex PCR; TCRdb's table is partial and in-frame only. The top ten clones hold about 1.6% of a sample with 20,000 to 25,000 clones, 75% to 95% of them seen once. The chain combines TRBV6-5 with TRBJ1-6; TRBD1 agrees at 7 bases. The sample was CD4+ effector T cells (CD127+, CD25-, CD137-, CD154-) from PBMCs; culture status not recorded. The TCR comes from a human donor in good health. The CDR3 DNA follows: TGTGCCAGCAGTCTGAACAGGGGCATGAATTCACCCCTCCACTTT. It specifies CASSLNRGMNSPLHF.